This TCR beta chain was identified in a study of PD-1 blockade in classical Hodgkin lymphoma. Regarding time point: cycle 4 day 1 (C4D1), after 5 to 7 weeks of nivolumab. Patients all relapsed after autologous stem cell transplantation, and there was variation in brentuximab vedotin exposure. This table comes from immunoSEQ multiplex PCR, and its TCRdb copy is limited to in-frame clones, with some not included. The repertoire has around 50,000 clones, about 76% of them found once; the top ten carry about an eighth. As concerns this clone: What it binds is unknown.

This CDR3 comprises 16 residues. From germline, CDR1 is SGHNT and CDR2 YENEEA. With 6 bases clipped from V and 6 bases from J, the junction kept 8 bases outside the gene matches. General observations from the study: It was CD4+ TCR diversity, not CD8+, that rose significantly by C4D1. When set against healthy donors, newly diagnosed patients were reported to show lower baseline TCR diversity.

The starting material was peripheral blood mononuclear cells (PBMCs), obtained before the fourth cycle of nivolumab. The rearrangement uses TRBV11-3 and TRBJ2-4, with TRBD2 matching 13 bases. This TCR came from a human donor with classical Hodgkin lymphoma. The chain's CDR3 is CASSSRTSGSVNIQYF. The DNA of the CDR3 is TGTGCCAGCAGTAGTAGGACTAGCGGGAGTGTAAACATTCAGTACTTC. Together with reference TRBV11-3 and TRBJ2-4, the CDR3 gives the full variable domain: EAGVVQSPRYKIIEKKQPVAFWCNPISGHNTLYWYLQNLGQGPELLIRYENEEAVDDSQLPKDRFSAERLKGVDSTLKIQPAELGDSAVYLCASSSRTSGSVNIQYFGAGTRLSVL.